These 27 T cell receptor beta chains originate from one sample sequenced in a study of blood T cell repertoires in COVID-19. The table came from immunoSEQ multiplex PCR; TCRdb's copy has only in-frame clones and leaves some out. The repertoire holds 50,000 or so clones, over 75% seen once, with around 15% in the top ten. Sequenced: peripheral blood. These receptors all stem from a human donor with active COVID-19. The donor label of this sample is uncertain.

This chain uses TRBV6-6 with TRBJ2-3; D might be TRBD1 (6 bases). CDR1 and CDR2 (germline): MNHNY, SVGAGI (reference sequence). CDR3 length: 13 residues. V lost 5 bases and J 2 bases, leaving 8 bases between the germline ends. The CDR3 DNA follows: TGTGCCAGCAGTGGGGGCAACACAGATACGCAGTATTTT. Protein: CASSGGNTDTQYF.

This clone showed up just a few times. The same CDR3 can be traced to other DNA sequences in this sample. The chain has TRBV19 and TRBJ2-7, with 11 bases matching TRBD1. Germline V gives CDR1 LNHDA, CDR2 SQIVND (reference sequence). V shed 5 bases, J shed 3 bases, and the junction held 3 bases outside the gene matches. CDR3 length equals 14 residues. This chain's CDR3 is CASSPGTGGYEQYF. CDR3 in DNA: TGTGCCAGTAGTCCCGGGACAGGGGGCTACGAGCAGTACTTC.

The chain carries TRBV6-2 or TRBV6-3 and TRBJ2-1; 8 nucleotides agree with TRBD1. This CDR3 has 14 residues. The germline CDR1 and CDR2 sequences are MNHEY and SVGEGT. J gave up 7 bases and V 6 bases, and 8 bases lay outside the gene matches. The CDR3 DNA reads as TGTGCCAGCAGCTGGACAGGGTTCGGAAATGAGCAGTTCTTC. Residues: CASSWTGFGNEQFF.

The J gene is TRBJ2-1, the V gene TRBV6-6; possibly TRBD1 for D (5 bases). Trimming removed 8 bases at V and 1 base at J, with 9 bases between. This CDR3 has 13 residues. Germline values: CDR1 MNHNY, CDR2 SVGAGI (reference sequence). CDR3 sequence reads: CASSSGSYNEQFF. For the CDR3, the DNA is TGTGCCAGCTCCTCAGGGTCCTACAATGAGCAGTTCTTC.

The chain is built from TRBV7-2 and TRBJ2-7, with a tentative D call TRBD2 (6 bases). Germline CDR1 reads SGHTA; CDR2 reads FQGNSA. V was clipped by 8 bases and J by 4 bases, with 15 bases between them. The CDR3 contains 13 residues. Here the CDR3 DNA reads TGTGCCAGCGGGGGGTCCGCCGGTTACGAGCAGTACTTC. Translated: CASGGSAGYEQYF.

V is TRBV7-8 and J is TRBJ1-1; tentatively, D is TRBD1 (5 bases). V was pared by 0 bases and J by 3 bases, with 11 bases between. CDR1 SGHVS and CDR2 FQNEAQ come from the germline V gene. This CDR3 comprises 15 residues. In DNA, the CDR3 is TGTGCCAGCAGCTTAGCGGGGGAGCGGGACACTGAAGCTTTCTTT. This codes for CASSLAGERDTEAFF.

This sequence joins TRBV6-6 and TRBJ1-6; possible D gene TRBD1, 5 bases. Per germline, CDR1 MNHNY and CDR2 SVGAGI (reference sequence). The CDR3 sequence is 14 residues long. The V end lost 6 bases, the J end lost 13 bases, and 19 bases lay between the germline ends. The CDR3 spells CASSQPQGSGPLHF. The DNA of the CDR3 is TGTGCCAGCAGCCAACCCCAGGGTTCGGGCCCCCTCCACTTT.

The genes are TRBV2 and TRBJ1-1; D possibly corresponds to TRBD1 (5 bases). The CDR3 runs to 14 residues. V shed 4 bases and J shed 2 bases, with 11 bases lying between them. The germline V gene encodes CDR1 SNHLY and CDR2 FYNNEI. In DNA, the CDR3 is TGTGCCAGCAGTGGACAGCTCCGTAACACTGAAGCTTTCTTT. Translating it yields CASSGQLRNTEAFF.

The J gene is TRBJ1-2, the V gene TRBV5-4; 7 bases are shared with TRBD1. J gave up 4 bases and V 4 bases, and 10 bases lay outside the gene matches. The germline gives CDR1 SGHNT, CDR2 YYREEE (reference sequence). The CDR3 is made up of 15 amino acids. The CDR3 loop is CASSADRELGYGYTF. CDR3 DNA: TGTGCCAGCAGCGCCGACAGGGAACTCGGCTATGGCTACACCTTC.

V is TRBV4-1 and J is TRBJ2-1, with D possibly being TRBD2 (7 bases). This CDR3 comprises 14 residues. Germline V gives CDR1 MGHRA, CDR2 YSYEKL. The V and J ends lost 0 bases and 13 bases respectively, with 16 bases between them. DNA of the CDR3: TGCGCCAGCAGCCAAGAGGGGAACGGGGGGCCTCAGTTCTTC. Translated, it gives CASSQEGNGGPQFF.

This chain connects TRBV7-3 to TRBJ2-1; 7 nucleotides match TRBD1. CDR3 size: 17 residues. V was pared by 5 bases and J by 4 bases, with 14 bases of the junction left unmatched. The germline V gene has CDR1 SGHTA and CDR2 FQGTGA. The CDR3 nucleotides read TGTGCCAGCAGCACCCACCGGACAGGAAGCACATACAATGAGCAGTTCTTC. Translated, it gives CASSTHRTGSTYNEQFF.

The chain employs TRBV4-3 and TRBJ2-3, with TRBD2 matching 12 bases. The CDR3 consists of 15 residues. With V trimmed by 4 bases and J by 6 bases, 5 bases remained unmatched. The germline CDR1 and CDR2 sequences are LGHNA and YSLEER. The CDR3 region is CASSRLAGGPDTQYF. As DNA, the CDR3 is TGCGCCAGCAGCCGTCTAGCGGGGGGGCCCGATACGCAGTATTTT.

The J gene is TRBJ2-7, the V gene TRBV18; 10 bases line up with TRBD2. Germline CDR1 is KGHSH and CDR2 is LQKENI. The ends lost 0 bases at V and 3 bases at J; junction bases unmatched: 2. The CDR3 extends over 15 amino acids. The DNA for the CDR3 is TGTGCCAGCTCACCACCTAGCGGGGGGCTCTACGAGCAGTACTTC. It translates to CASSPPSGGLYEQYF.

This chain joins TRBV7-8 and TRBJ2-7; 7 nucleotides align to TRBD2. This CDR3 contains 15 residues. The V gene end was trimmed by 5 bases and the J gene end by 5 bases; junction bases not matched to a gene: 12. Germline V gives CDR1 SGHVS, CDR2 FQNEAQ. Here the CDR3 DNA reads TGTGCCAGCAGCACCCGACTAGCAGTGGTGGACGAGCAGTACTTC. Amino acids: CASSTRLAVVDEQYF.

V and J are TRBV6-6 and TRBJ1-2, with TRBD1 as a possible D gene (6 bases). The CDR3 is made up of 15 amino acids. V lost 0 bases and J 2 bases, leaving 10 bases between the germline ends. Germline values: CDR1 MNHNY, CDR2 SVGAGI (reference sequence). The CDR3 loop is CASSYSPQGNYGYTF. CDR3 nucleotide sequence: TGTGCCAGCAGTTACTCGCCTCAGGGGAACTATGGCTACACCTTC.

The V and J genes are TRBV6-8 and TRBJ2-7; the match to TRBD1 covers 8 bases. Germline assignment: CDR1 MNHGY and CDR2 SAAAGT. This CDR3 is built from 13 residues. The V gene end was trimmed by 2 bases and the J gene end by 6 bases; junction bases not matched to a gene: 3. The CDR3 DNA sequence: TGTGCCAGCAGTTACCGCGACAGGGGCGAGCAGTACTTC. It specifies CASSYRDRGEQYF.

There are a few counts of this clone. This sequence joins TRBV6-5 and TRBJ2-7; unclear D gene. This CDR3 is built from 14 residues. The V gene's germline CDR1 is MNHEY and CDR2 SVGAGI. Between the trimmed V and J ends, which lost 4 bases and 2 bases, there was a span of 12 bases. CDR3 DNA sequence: TGTGCCAGCAGTTCGCCGGGTTCCCCCTACGAGCAGTACTTC. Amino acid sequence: CASSSPGSPYEQYF.

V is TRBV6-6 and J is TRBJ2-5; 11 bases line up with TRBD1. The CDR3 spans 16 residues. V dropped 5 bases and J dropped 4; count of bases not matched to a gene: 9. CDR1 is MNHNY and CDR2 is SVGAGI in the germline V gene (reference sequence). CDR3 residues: CASSGDGQGAPETQYF. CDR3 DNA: TGTGCCAGCAGTGGGGATGGACAGGGGGCCCCAGAGACCCAGTACTTC.

CDR3 protein: CARWNRDVKAEAFF. CDR3 bases: TGTGCCAGATGGAACAGGGATGTTAAGGCTGAAGCTTTCTTT. V gene TRBV19 combines with J gene TRBJ1-1; weak D call: TRBD1 (6 bases). Germline lookup yields CDR1 LNHDA and CDR2 SQIVND (reference sequence). Trimming removed 9 bases at V and 6 bases at J, with 20 bases between. CDR3 length equals 14 residues.

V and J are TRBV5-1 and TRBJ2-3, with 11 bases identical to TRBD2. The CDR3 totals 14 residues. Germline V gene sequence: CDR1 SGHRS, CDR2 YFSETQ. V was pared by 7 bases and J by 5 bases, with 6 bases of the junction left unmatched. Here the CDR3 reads CASGSGGVEDTQYF. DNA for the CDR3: TGCGCCAGCGGTAGCGGGGGGGTGGAAGATACGCAGTATTTT.

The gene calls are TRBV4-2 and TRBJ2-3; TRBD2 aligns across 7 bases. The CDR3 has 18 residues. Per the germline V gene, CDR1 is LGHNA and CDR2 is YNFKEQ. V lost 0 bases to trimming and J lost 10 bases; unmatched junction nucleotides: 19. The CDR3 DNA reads TGTGCCAGCAGCCAAGATCGTCCCCTAGCGGTCGTCCTAGGAGCGCAGTATTTT. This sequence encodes CASSQDRPLAVVLGAQYF.

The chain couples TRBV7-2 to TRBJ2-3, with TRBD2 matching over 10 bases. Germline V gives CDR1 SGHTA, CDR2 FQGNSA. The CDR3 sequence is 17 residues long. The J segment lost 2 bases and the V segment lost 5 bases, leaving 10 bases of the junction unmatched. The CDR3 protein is CASSASASGGYTDTQYF. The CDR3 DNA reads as TGTGCCAGCAGCGCATCCGCTAGCGGGGGTTACACAGATACGCAGTATTTT. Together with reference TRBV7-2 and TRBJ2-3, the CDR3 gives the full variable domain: GAGVSQSPSNKVTEKGKDVELRCDPISGHTALYWYRQSLGQGLEFLIYFQGNSAPDKSGLPSDRFSAERTGGSVSTLTIQRTQQEDSAVYLCASSASASGGYTDTQYFGPGTRLTVL.

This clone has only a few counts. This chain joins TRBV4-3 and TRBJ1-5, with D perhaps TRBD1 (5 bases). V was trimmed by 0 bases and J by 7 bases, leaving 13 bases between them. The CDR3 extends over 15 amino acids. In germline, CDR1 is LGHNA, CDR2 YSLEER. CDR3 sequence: CASSQDQSGHQPQHF. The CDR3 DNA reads TGCGCCAGCAGCCAAGATCAGTCAGGGCACCAGCCCCAGCATTTT.

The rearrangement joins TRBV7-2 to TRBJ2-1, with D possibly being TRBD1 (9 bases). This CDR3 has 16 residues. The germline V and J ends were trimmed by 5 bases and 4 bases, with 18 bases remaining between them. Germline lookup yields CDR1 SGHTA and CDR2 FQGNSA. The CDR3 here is CASSPGGTGLYNEQFF. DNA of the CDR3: TGTGCCAGCAGCCCGGGGGGGACAGGGCTTTACAATGAGCAGTTCTTC.

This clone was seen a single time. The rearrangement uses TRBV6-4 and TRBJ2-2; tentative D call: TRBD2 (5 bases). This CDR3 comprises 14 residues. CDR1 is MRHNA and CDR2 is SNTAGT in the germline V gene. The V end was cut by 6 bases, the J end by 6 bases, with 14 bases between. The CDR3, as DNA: TGTGCCAGCAGAAAGGACTTCATGGCCGGGGAGCTGTTTTTT. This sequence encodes CASRKDFMAGELFF.

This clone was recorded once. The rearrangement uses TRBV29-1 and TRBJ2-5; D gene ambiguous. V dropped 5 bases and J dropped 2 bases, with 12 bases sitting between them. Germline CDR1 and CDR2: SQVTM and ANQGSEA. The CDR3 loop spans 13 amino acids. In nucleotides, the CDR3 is TGCAGCGTTAACCGAGTCGGGCAAGAGACCCAGTACTTC. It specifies CSVNRVGQETQYF.

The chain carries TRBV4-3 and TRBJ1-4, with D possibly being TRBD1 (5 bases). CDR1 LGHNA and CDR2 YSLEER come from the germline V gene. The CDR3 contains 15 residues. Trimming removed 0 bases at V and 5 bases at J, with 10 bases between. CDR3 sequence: CASSQDGGANEKLFF. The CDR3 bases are TGCGCCAGCAGCCAAGATGGAGGGGCAAATGAAAAACTGTTTTTT.